Listed below are T cell receptor beta chains from one sample, sequenced in a study of PD-1 blockade in classical Hodgkin lymphoma. Sequenced by immunoSEQ multiplex PCR; TCRdb stores in-frame clones only, minus some. The data show tens of thousands of clones, approximately 67% seen once. The sample here was peripheral blood mononuclear cells (PBMCs), taken before the fourth cycle of nivolumab. Every receptor here comes from a human donor with classical Hodgkin lymphoma. Each CDR3 is given with its conserved first and last residue. Fields, in order: D gene, V gene, clone size, J gene, CDR3 DNA, CDR3 protein. D genes are given only for firm matches. Not every row has a clone size; where given, it reads once, few, many or a size class.

.,TRBV29-1,.,TRBJ1-5,TGCAGCGTTGTAATATTTGGGGAAGGCAATCAGCCCCAGCATTTT,CSVVIFGEGNQPQHF
.,TRBV2,.,TRBJ2-1,TGTGCCAGCAGTATAAATGAGCAGTTCTTC,CASSINEQFF
.,TRBV7-9,many,TRBJ2-5,TGTGCCAGCAGCTCCCTTGATACCGGGACGCAAGAGACCCAGTACTTC,CASSSLDTGTQETQYF
.,TRBV2,.,TRBJ2-5,TGTGCCAGCAGCCAAGAGACCCAGTACTTC,CASSQETQYF
.,TRBV6-5,.,TRBJ1-1,TGTGCCAGCAGTTACGGTCAGGGCTCTGAAGCTTTCTTT,CASSYGQGSEAFF
.,TRBV7-8,.,TRBJ2-7,TGTGCCAGCAGCTTAGTCAGGGTTGGGTCCTACGAGCAGTACTTC,CASSLVRVGSYEQYF
.,TRBV4-1,.,TRBJ2-7,TGCGCCAGCAGCCAAGTGACAGTCTCCTACGAGCAGTACTTC,CASSQVTVSYEQYF
TRBD1,TRBV6-1,.,TRBJ2-7,TGTGCCAGCAGGATTACAGGGGCCTACGAGCAGTACTTC,CASRITGAYEQYF
.,TRBV5-1,once,TRBJ1-5,TGCGCCAGCAGCTTGGAGGGAGGGGGGGATAATCAGCCCCAGCATTTT,CASSLEGGGDNQPQHF
.,TRBV19,.,TRBJ1-1,TGTGCCAGTAGTAACAGGGCGAACACTGAAGCTTTCTTT,CASSNRANTEAFF
.,TRBV4-3,.,TRBJ1-1,TGCGCCAGCAGCCTTCGGGCGGGAGTGAACACTGAAGCTTTCTTT,CASSLRAGVNTEAFF
.,TRBV9,.,TRBJ1-3,TGTGCCAGCAGCGCCCGGGCTCTAGGAGACACCATATATTTT,CASSARALGDTIYF
.,TRBV30,few,TRBJ1-3,TGTGCCTGGAGTGTAGAAACTGGAAACACCATATATTTT,CAWSVETGNTIYF
TRBD1,TRBV7-8,.,TRBJ1-2,TGTGCCAGCAGCACGACAGGGTCAGGGGGTGGCTACACCTTC,CASSTTGSGGGYTF
.,TRBV10-3,once,TRBJ2-4,TGTGCCATCAGTGAGTTAGGGCGGACCGCCCGGCACTTC,CAISELGRTARHF
TRBD1,TRBV15,once,TRBJ2-2,TGTGCCACCACCCGACAGGGGACCTCCCATCCAAACACCGGGGAGCTGTTTTTT,CATTRQGTSHPNTGELFF
.,TRBV9,.,TRBJ2-3,TGTGCCAGCAGCGTAGTGGCAGATACGCAGTATTTT,CASSVVADTQYF
TRBD2,TRBV25-1,.,TRBJ2-1,TGTGCCAGCAGTGAATGGGGGGGTTCGGGTGAGCAGTTCTTC,CASSEWGGSGEQFF
.,TRBV5-1,few,TRBJ1-1,TGCGCCAGCAGCTTGGGGTGGAGTCAGGCGATGAACACTGAAGCTTTCTTT,CASSLGWSQAMNTEAFF
.,TRBV6-6,.,TRBJ2-3,TGTGCCAGCAGTTACTCCGCTGTGGGCACAGATACGCAGTATTTT,CASSYSAVGTDTQYF
.,TRBV9,.,TRBJ1-6,TGTGCCAGCAGCGCTAGTCCTTATGGGGAGAGCGGCTCACCCCTCCACTTT,CASSASPYGESGSPLHF
.,TRBV2,.,TRBJ2-7,TGTGCCAGCATTGGACTGGATTTTTACGAGCAGTACTTC,CASIGLDFYEQYF
TRBD1,TRBV11-2,few,TRBJ2-5,TGTGCCAGCAGCTTAAGAGACAGGGGGTACCAAGAGACCCAGTACTTC,CASSLRDRGYQETQYF
TRBD1,TRBV7-3,.,TRBJ2-5,TGTGCCAGCAGCACCACAGGGGGGGAGACCCAGTACTTC,CASSTTGGETQYF
.,TRBV11-1,.,TRBJ2-1,TGTGCCAGCAGCTTTTTCCAGGAGAGTTGGAATGAGCAGTTCTTC,CASSFFQESWNEQFF
.,TRBV7-9,.,TRBJ2-5,TGTGCCAGCAGCTTGGATACTTCACCAGAAACCCAGTACTTC,CASSLDTSPETQYF
.,TRBV30,.,TRBJ2-1,TGTGCCTGGAGTTCGGACAACAACAATGAGCAGTTCTTC,CAWSSDNNNEQFF
.,TRBV5-1,.,TRBJ1-6,TGCGCCAGCAGCTTTCAACAGGGAGATCTTAATTCACCCCTCCACTTT,CASSFQQGDLNSPLHF
.,TRBV7-2,few,TRBJ2-2,TGTGCCAGCAGCCACTCACTAGGGACCGGGGAGCTGTTTTTT,CASSHSLGTGELFF
.,TRBV30,once,TRBJ1-2,TGTGCCTGGAGGGGACAAGGAAAGACGAAAGCCTATGGCTACACCTTC,CAWRGQGKTKAYGYTF